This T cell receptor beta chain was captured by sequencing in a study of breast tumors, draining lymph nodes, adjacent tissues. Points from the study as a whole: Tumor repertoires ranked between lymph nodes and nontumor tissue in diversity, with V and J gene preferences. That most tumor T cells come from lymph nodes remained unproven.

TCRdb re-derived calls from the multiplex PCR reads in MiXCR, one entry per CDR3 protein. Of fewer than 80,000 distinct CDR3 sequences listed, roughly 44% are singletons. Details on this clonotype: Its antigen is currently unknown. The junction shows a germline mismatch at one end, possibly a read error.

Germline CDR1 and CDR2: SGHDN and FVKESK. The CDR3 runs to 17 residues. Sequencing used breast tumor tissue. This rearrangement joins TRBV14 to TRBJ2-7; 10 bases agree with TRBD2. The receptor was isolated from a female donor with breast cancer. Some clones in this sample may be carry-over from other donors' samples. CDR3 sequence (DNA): TGTGCCAGCAGCCAAGAATTCCTGGGGCTAGCGGGAGCCAAGCATTACTTC. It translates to CASSQEFLGLAGAKHYF.